The 22 T cell receptor beta chains below come from one sample, sequenced in a study of OX40 agonist ivuxolimab in advanced cancers. Profiling relied on immunoSEQ multiplex PCR, and the TCRdb table lists in-frame clones only, not all of them. The sample yields approximately 77,000 clones, 70% to 90% seen once. The specimen was CD4+ or CD8+ T cells sorted from blood, collected in a trial of the OX40 agonist ivuxolimab. These receptors came from an adult with an advanced solid tumor such as melanoma, head and neck, liver or kidney cancer.

The CDR3 region has the DNA TGTGCCAGCAGTTCAATACAGGGGTTTCAGCCCCAGCATTTT. Translating gives CASSSIQGFQPQHF. The chain carries TRBV2 and TRBJ1-5; the match to TRBD1 covers 7 bases. The ends lost 5 bases at V and 6 bases at J; junction bases unmatched: 7. This CDR3 spans 14 amino acids. CDR1 and CDR2 (germline): SNHLY, FYNNEI.

The gene calls are TRBV19 and TRBJ1-1; 7 nucleotides match TRBD1. J was trimmed by 1 base and V by 6 bases; bases with no gene match: 2. The CDR3 runs to 13 residues. Germline CDR1 and CDR2: LNHDA and SQIVND (reference sequence). The CDR3 bases are TGTGCCAGTAGCAGGACAGGGAACACTGAAGCTTTCTTT. This translates into CASSRTGNTEAFF.

This chain connects TRBV7-8 to TRBJ2-5; no clear D gene. The CDR3 consists of 11 residues. Trimming cost V 2 bases and J 7 bases, with 5 bases left between them. The germline CDR1 and CDR2 sequences are SGHVS and FQNEAQ. This CDR3 reads CASSLLGTQYF. The CDR3 bases are TGTGCCAGCAGCTTATTGGGGACCCAGTACTTC.

This clone was counted once. The rearrangement joins TRBV4-2 to TRBJ2-2; 8 bases map to TRBD1. The CDR3 is made up of 16 amino acids. Germline V gene data show CDR1 as LGHNA and CDR2 as YNFKEQ. V shed 5 bases and J 4 bases; nucleotides not matched to a gene: 9. CDR3 in DNA: TGTGCCAGCAGCTCAAGGCAGGGGGCGGGCACCGGGGAGCTGTTTTTT. Protein product: CASSSRQGAGTGELFF.

This clone was detected only a few times. The chain uses TRBV19 and TRBJ2-7; D is possibly TRBD2 (6 bases). Germline CDR1 is LNHDA and CDR2 is SQIVND (reference sequence). CDR3 length equals 11 residues. V was clipped by 3 bases and J by 7 bases, with 7 bases between them. The CDR3 DNA is TGTGCCAGTAGTATGGGGAGGGAGCAGTACTTC. Translating gives CASSMGREQYF.

The V gene is TRBV5-4, the J gene TRBJ2-5, with TRBD1 matching 7 bases. The CDR3 contains 14 residues. Germline V gene data show CDR1 as SGHNT and CDR2 as YYREEE (reference sequence). V trimming: 3 bases; J trimming: 4 bases; junction bases outside the gene matches: 6. CDR3 sequence (DNA): TGTGCCAGCAGCTCCGACAGGGCTGGAGAGACCCAGTACTTC. It encodes CASSSDRAGETQYF.

The rearrangement joins TRBV19 to TRBJ1-3; D gene uncertain. Trimming shortened V by 3 bases and J by 3 bases, and 9 bases separated the two germline ends. This CDR3 contains 14 residues. The germline V gene has CDR1 LNHDA and CDR2 SQIVND (reference sequence). CDR3 in DNA: TGTGCCAGTAGTATCGGCGACGGTGGAAACACCATATATTTT. This codes for CASSIGDGGNTIYF.

In DNA, the CDR3 is TGTGCCAGCAGCTCGCCCGGGACAGCACAAGAGACCCAGTACTTC. This gives the protein CASSSPGTAQETQYF. The rearrangement links TRBV5-4 to TRBJ2-5; 7 nucleotides line up with TRBD1. The junction had 7 bases not matched to a gene; V was cut back by 3 bases and J by 2 bases. The CDR3 is 15 residues long. Germline-derived CDR1 and CDR2 are SGHNT and YYREEE (reference sequence). Supplemented by reference TRBV5-4 and TRBJ2-5, the full variable domain reads ETGVTQSPTHLIKTRGQQVTLRCSSQSGHNTVSWYQQALGQGPQFIFQYYREEENGRGNFPPRFSGLQFPNYSSELNVNALELDDSALYLCASSSPGTAQETQYFGPGTRLLVL.

This clone was found a few times. V is TRBV10-3 and J is TRBJ2-7; TRBD1 or TRBD2 may be the D gene (5 bases each). Germline CDR1 and CDR2: ENHRY and SYGVKD. The V and J ends lost 8 bases and 6 bases respectively, with 23 bases between them. This CDR3 is 15 amino acids long. The CDR3 sequence is CAIEVSGALRGEQYF. The CDR3 nucleotides read TGTGCCATCGAGGTATCGGGCGCCTTGAGGGGCGAGCAGTACTTC.

The V call is TRBV27, the J call TRBJ1-2; 7 bases align to TRBD1. The trim removed 4 bases at V and 7 bases at J, leaving 9 bases unmatched. CDR1 and CDR2 (germline): MNHEY, SMNVEV (reference sequence). The CDR3 extends over 14 amino acids. In nucleotides, the CDR3 is TGTGCCAGCAGTTGGGGAGCGAGGGACAGTGGCTACACCTTC. As protein: CASSWGARDSGYTF.

In this sample, this clone is medium-sized. This chain uses TRBV28 with TRBJ1-2, with D unresolved. In germline, CDR1 is MDHEN, CDR2 SYDVKM. Trimming took off 6 bases at V and 8 bases at J, with 13 bases between the two ends. The CDR3 runs to 12 residues. The CDR3 sequence is CASSRLAYGYTF. The CDR3 coding sequence is TGTGCCAGCAGCCGACTCGCATACGGCTACACCTTC.

This chain uses TRBV10-3 with TRBJ2-2; D might be TRBD2 (5 bases). The CDR3 is 14 residues long. The germline V gene has CDR1 ENHRY and CDR2 SYGVKD. The V end lost 6 bases, the J end lost 3 bases, and 11 bases lay between the germline ends. The CDR3 DNA reads TGTGCCATCAGGAGGGATGTGGACACCGGGGAGCTGTTTTTT. Its translation: CAIRRDVDTGELFF.

V usage is TRBV5-4 and J usage is TRBJ2-7; 8 nucleotides line up with TRBD2. The CDR3 covers 15 residues. The germline CDR1 and CDR2 sequences are SGHNT and YYREEE (reference sequence). Unmatched junction bases numbered 14, after V lost 5 bases and J lost 7 bases. Here the CDR3 reads CASSPGGGDPEEQYF. CDR3 nucleotide sequence: TGTGCCAGCAGTCCCGGGGGGGGAGACCCAGAGGAGCAGTACTTC.

This clone turned up a few times. The J gene is TRBJ2-7, the V gene TRBV28; D tentatively fits TRBD1 or TRBD2 (5 bases each). Germline CDR1 and CDR2: MDHEN and SYDVKM. The CDR3 extends over 16 amino acids. Trimming took 10 bases from V and 3 from J, leaving 25 bases between them. CDR3 residues: CATAAERGRQRYEQYF. The CDR3 region has the DNA TGTGCCACCGCAGCGGAGAGGGGCAGGCAACGCTACGAGCAGTACTTC.

The genes are TRBV6-1 and TRBJ1-5, with 12 nucleotides matching TRBD1. Germline V lookup: CDR1 MNHNS, CDR2 SASEGT. The CDR3 spans 15 residues. Losses at the gene ends were 9 bases for V and 4 bases for J; bases not matched to a gene: 7. The CDR3 here is CASHRDRGLNQPQHF. The CDR3 DNA is TGTGCCAGTCACCGGGACAGGGGGCTTAATCAGCCCCAGCATTTT.

This rearrangement joins TRBV19 to TRBJ1-2; 9 bases agree with TRBD1. The V gene's germline CDR1 is LNHDA and CDR2 SQIVND (reference sequence). The CDR3 is 16 residues long. V lost 3 bases, J lost 5 bases, and 10 bases stayed unmatched. The CDR3 sequence: CASSIDRDRDLYGYTF. The DNA of the CDR3 is TGTGCCAGTAGTATCGACCGGGACAGGGACCTATATGGCTACACCTTC.

This chain connects TRBV6-1 to TRBJ2-1; D is unresolved. Germline V gene lookup returns CDR1 MNHNS and CDR2 SASEGT. CDR3 length: 14 residues. Trimming cost V 1 base and J 2 bases, with 6 bases left between them. Here the CDR3 reads CASSEGAPYNEQFF. The CDR3 DNA follows: TGTGCCAGCAGTGAAGGGGCACCCTACAATGAGCAGTTCTTC.

The J gene is TRBJ2-1, the V gene TRBV27; 8 positions agree with TRBD2. V lost 7 bases and J lost 7; bases outside the gene matches: 12. The CDR3 totals 15 residues. Germline CDR1 is MNHEY and CDR2 is SMNVEV (reference sequence). In nucleotides, the CDR3 is TGTGCCAGCACCTTGACTAGCGACGTAACTAATGAGCAGTTCTTC. It yields the protein CASTLTSDVTNEQFF.

The chain carries TRBV7-9 and TRBJ2-3; 9 nucleotides align to TRBD2. The CDR3 has 16 amino acids. CDR1 and CDR2 from the germline V gene are SEHNR and FQNEAQ (reference sequence). The ends lost 5 bases at V and 5 bases at J; junction bases unmatched: 11. The CDR3 is CASSPTAGGRIDTQYF. The DNA of the CDR3 is TGTGCCAGCAGCCCAACGGCGGGGGGGCGGATAGATACGCAGTATTTT.

The V gene is TRBV5-4, the J gene TRBJ2-3, with 9 bases lining up with TRBD2. J lost 1 base, V lost 0 bases, and 0 bases had no gene match. Germline-derived CDR1 and CDR2 are SGHNT and YYREEE (reference sequence). The CDR3 is 15 residues long. The CDR3 region has the DNA TGTGCCAGCAGCTTGGGACTAGCGGGCACAGATACGCAGTATTTT. As protein: CASSLGLAGTDTQYF.

The rearrangement uses TRBV10-2 and TRBJ2-7; D uncertain. CDR3 size: 14 residues. The V gene lost 11 bases and the J gene lost 3 bases, with 20 bases spanning the gap. Germline V CDR1 and CDR2: WSHSY, SAAADI. The CDR3 loop is CAGLRQPADYEQYF. In DNA form, the CDR3 reads TGCGCCGGCCTACGCCAACCGGCAGACTACGAGCAGTACTTC.

This sequence joins TRBV7-3 and TRBJ2-2; possibly TRBD1 or TRBD2 for D (5 bases each). Per the germline V gene, CDR1 is SGHTA and CDR2 is FQGTGA. The CDR3 spans 14 residues. The V end was cut by 6 bases, the J end by 5 bases, with 13 bases between. CDR3 sequence: CASSPMGVTGELFF. The CDR3 DNA sequence: TGTGCCAGCAGTCCTATGGGGGTGACCGGGGAGCTGTTTTTT.